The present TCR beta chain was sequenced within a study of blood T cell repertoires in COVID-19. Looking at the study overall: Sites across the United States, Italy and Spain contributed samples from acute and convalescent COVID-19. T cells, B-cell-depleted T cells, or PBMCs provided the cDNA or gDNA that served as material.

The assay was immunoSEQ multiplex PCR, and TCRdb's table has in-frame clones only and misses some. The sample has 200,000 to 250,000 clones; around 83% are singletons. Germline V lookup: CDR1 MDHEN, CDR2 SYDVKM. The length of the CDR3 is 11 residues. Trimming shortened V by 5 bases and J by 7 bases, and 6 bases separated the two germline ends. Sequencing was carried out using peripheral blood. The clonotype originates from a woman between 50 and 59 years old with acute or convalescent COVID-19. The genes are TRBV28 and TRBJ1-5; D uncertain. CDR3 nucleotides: TGTGCCAGCAGTCCCTTCCAGCCCCAGCATTTT. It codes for CASSPFQPQHF. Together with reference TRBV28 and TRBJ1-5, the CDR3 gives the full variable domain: DVKVTQSSRYLVKRTGEKVFLECVQDMDHENMFWYRQDPGLGLRLIYFSYDVKMKEKGDIPEGYSVSREKKERFSLILESASTNQTSMYLCASSPFQPQHFGDGTRLSIL.